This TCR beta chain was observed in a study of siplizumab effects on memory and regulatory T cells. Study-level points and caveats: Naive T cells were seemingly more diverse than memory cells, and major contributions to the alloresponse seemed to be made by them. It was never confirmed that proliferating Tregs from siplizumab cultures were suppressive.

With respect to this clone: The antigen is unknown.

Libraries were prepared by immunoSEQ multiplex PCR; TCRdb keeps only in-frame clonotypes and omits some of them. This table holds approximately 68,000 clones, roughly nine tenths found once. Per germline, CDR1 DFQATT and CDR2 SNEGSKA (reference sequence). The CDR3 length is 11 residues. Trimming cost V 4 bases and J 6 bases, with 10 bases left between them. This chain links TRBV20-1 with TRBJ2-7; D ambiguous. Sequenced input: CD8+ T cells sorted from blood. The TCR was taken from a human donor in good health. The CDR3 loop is CSATPGGEQYF. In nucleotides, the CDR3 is TGCAGTGCTACCCCAGGTGGCGAGCAGTACTTC.